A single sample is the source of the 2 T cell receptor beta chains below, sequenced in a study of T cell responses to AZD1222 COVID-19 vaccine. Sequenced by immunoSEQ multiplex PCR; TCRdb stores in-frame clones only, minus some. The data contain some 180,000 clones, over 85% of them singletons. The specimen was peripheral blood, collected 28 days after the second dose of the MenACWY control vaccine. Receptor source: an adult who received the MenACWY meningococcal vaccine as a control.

The CDR3 loop is CASSYRGAEGNSPLHF. CDR3 in DNA: TGTGCCAGCAGTTACCGAGGGGCGGAGGGGAATTCACCCCTCCACTTT. The chain uses TRBV6-2 or TRBV6-3 and TRBJ1-6; possible D gene TRBD1, 5 bases. CDR1 and CDR2 from the germline V gene are MNHEY and SVGEGT. The V end was cut by 2 bases, the J end by 7 bases, with 15 bases between. This CDR3 has 16 amino acids.

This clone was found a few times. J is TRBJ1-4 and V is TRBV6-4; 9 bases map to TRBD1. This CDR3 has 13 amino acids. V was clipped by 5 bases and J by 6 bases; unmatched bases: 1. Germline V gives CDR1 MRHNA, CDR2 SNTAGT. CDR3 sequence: CASSRDRDEKLFF. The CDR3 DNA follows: TGTGCCAGCAGTCGGGACAGGGATGAAAAACTGTTTTTT.